This T cell receptor (beta chain) was found in a study of cytomegalovirus exposure and HLA in healthy donors. General study results and limits: Using a false discovery rate of 0.05, a later analysis showed that approximately 17,000 TCR beta sequences were associated with HLA alleles. Immune exposure information available was restricted to CMV serostatus. Rare TCR sequences predominated, though certain public TCRs were found in many donors. Some highly shared sequence variants likely arose as a pipeline artifact.

Germline loops: CDR1 SGDLS, CDR2 YYNGEE. This CDR3 is 14 amino acids long. Trimming took 0 bases from V and 3 from J, leaving 9 bases between them. Vbeta (60) and Jbeta (13) primers were used in the PCR. The protocol was immunoSEQ multiplex PCR, while the TCRdb copy is restricted to in-frame clones and leaves out a portion. This sample has around 120,000 clones, with approximately 81% found just once. Turning to this clone: Its antigen is unidentified. In the same sample, other DNA sequences code for this CDR3.

The receptor comes from a man between 18 and 35 years old in good health and CMV-seronegative. V and J are TRBV9 and TRBJ1-2; D remains unclear. The sample comprised PBMCs. In DNA form, the CDR3 reads TGTGCCAGCAGCGTAGATGGAGGGTACTATGGCTACACCTTC. It is translated as CASSVDGGYYGYTF.